The present T cell receptor (beta chain) was sequenced within a study of memory B cells and T cells in multiple sclerosis. Regarding this clone: Its specificity is unknown.

CFSE-dim autoproliferating and CFSE-high non-proliferating T cells from unstimulated culture were sequenced separately. Fewer than 55 million CFSE-labeled PBMCs were cultured less than eight days unstimulated, then replicate wells were pooled. PBMCs were labeled with roughly 0.49 uM CFSE and cultured without exogenous stimuli. Generated by immunoSEQ multiplex PCR, the TCRdb table keeps only in-frame clones and is missing some. This sample has under 50,000 clones; roughly 87% occur once, and the top ten carry roughly 1%. Trimming stripped 1 base from V and 11 bases from J, with 8 bases between. The CDR3 contains 12 residues. Germline V gives CDR1 SEHNR, CDR2 FQNEAQ (reference sequence).

V usage is TRBV7-9 and J usage is TRBJ1-4, with D possibly TRBD1 on 5 matching bases. This receptor was identified in a human donor with multiple sclerosis. The sample taken for sequencing was PBMCs from blood kept in culture. The CDR3 loop is CASSLGQMKLFF. CDR3 nucleotides: TGTGCCAGCAGCTTAGGACAGATGAAACTGTTTTTT.